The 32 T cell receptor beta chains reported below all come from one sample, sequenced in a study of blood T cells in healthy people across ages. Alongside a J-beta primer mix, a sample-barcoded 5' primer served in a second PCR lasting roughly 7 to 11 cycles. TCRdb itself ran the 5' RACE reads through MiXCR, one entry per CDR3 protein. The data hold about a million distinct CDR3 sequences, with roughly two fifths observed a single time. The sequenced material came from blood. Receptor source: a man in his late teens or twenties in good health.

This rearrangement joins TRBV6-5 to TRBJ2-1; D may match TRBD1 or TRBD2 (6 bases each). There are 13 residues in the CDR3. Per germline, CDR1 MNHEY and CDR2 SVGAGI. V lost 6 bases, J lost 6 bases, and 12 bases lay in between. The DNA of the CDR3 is TGTGCCAGCAGAAACAGGGACTTCAATGAGCAGTTCTTC. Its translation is CASRNRDFNEQFF.

The CDR3 DNA reads as TGTGCCAGCAGTCGGTTCGGGGTAGCGGGGGGGCCAGATACGCAGTATTTT. It encodes CASSRFGVAGGPDTQYF. The chain links TRBV12-3 or TRBV12-4 to TRBJ2-3; 11 nucleotides agree with TRBD2. Germline trimming cut 5 bases from V and 4 bases from J; bases unmatched to any gene: 11. The CDR3 contains 17 residues.

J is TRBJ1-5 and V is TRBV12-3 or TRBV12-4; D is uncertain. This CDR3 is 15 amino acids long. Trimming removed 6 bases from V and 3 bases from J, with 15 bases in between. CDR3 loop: CASRGGQTFNQPQHF. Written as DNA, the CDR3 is TGTGCCAGCAGGGGAGGGCAGACATTCAATCAGCCCCAGCATTTT.

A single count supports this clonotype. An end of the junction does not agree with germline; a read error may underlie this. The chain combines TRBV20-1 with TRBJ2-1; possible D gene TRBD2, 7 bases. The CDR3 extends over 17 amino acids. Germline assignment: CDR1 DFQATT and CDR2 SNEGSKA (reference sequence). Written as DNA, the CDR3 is TGCAGTGCTAGAGTTCCGGGGGGCGATGTGTCCTACAATGAGCATTTCTTC. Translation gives CSARVPGGDVSYNEHFF.

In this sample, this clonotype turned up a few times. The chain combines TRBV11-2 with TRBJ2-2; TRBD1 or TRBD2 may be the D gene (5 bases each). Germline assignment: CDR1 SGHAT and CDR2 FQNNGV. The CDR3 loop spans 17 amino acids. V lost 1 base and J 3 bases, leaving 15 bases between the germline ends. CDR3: CASSLAGLRGDTGELFF. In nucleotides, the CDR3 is TGTGCCAGCAGCTTAGCCGGGCTCCGAGGGGACACCGGGGAGCTGTTTTTT.

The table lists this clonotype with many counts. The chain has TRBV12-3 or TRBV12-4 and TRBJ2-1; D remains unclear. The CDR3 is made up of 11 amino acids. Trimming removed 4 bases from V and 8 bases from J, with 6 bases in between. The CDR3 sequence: CASSYRDEQFF. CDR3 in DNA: TGTGCCAGCAGTTACAGAGATGAGCAGTTCTTC.

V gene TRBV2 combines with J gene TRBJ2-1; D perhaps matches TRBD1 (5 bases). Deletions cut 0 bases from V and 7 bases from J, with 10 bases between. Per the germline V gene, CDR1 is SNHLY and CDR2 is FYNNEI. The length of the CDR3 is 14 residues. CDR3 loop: CASSEALQGNEQFF. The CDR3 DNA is TGTGCCAGCAGTGAAGCGCTTCAGGGTAATGAGCAGTTCTTC.

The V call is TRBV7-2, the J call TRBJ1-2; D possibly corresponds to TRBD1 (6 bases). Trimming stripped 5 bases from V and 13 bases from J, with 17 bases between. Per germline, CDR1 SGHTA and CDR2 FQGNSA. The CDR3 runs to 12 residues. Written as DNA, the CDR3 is TGTGCCAGCAGCCCCGTTACAGGGTCCTGCACCTTC. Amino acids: CASSPVTGSCTF.

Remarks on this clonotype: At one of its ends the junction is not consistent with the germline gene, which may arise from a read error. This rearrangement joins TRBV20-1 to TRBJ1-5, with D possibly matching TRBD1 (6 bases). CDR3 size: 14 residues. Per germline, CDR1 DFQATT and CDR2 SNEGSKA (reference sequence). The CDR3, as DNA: TGCAGTGCCAGAAAAGCAGGGGACGGTCAGTCCCAGCATTTT. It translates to CSARKAGDGQSQHF.

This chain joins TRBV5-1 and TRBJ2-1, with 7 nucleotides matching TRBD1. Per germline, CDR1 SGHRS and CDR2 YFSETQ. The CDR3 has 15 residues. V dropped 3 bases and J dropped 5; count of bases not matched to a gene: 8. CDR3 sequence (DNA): TGCGCCAGCAGCTCCAGGACGGGACAGAACAATGAGCAGTTCTTC. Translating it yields CASSSRTGQNNEQFF.

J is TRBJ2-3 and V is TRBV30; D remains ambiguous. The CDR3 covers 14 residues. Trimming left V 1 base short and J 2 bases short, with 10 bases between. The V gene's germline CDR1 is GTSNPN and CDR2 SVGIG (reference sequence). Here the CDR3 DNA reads TGTGCCTGGAGTGGGACCGATCTCACAGATACGCAGTATTTT. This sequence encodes CAWSGTDLTDTQYF.

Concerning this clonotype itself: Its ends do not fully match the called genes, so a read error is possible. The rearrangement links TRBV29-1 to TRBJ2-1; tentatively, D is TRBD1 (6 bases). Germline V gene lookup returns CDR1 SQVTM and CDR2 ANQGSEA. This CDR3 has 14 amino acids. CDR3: CSVQDSHLYNEPFF. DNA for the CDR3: TGCAGCGTCCAGGACAGCCACCTCTACAATGAGCCGTTCTTC.

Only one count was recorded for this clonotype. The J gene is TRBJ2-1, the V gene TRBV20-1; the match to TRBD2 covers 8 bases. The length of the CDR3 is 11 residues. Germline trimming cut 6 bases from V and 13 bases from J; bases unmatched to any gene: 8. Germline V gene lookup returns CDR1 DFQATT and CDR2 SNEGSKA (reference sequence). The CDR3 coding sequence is TGCAGTGCCATTCCCGGGGGGGGACAGTTCTTC. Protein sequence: CSAIPGGGQFF.

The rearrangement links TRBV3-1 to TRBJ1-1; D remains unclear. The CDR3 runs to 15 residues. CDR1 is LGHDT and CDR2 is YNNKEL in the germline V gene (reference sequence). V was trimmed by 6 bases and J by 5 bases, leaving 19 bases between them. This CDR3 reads CASRVGHGEGTEAFF. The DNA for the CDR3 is TGTGCCAGCAGGGTTGGGCACGGTGAGGGAACTGAAGCTTTCTTT.

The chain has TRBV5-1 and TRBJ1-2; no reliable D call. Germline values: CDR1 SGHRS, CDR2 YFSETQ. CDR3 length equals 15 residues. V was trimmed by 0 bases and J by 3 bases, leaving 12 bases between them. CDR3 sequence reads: CASSLGPGADYGYTF. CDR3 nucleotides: TGCGCCAGCAGCTTGGGCCCCGGAGCTGACTATGGCTACACCTTC.

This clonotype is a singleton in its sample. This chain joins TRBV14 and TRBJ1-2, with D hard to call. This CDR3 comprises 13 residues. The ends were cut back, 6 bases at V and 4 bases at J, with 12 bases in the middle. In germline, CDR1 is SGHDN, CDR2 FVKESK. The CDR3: CASSRSRRYGYTF. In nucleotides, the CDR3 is TGTGCCAGCAGTCGCTCTAGACGCTATGGCTACACCTTC.

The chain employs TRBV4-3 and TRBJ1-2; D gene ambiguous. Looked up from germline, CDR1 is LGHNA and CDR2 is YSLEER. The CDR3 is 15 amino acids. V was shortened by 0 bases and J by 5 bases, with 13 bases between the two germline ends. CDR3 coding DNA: TGCGCCAGCAGCCAAGATCGGATGCCCGGATATGGCTACACCTTC. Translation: CASSQDRMPGYGYTF.

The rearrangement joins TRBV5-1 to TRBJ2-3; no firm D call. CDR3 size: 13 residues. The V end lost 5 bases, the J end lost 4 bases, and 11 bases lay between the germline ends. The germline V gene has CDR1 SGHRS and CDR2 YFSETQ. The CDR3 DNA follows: TGCGCCAGCAGGGCAGAGGTTCCAGATACGCAGTATTTT. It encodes CASRAEVPDTQYF.

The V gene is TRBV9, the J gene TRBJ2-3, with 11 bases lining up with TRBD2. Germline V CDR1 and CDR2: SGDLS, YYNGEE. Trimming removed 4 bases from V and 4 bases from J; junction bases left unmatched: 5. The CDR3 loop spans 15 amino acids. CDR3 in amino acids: CASSSSGGSADTQYF. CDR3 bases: TGTGCCAGCAGCTCTAGCGGGGGGAGCGCAGATACGCAGTATTTT. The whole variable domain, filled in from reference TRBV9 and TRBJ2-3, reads DSGVTQTPKHLITATGQRVTLRCSPRSGDLSVYWYQQSLDQGLQFLIQYYNGEERAKGNILERFSAQQFPDLHSELNLSSLELGDSALYFCASSSSGGSADTQYFGPGTRLTVL.

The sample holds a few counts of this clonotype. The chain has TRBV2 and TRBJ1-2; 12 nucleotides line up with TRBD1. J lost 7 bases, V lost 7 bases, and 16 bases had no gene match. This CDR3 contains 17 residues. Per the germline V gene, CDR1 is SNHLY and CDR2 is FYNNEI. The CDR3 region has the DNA TGTGCCAGCATCCCCCGGGACAGGGGGCTCCTGTTGGGTGGCTACACCTTC. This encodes CASIPRDRGLLLGGYTF.

For the CDR3, the DNA is TGTGCCAGCCTAATAGGATATATTCAGAACACTGAAGCTTTCTTT. Its translation is CASLIGYIQNTEAFF. This sequence joins TRBV2 and TRBJ1-1; the D is unclear. V lost 8 bases, J lost 1 base, and 17 bases lay in between. CDR1 is SNHLY, CDR2 FYNNEI, per germline. There are 15 residues in the CDR3.

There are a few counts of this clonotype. Written as DNA, the CDR3 is TGCACCGTTCGTGGGGGACTAGAGTACAATGAGCAGTTCTTC. It is translated as CTVRGGLEYNEQFF. The rearrangement links TRBV20-1 to TRBJ2-1, with 8 bases lining up with TRBD2. The CDR3 is made up of 14 amino acids. Looked up from germline, CDR1 is DFQATT and CDR2 is SNEGSKA (reference sequence).

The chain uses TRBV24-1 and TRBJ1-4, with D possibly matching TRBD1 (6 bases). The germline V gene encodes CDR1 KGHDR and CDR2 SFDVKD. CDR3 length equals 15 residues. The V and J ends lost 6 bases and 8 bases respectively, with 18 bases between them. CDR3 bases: TGTGCCACCAGTTCAGGGGCAGGGTTAGGCGAAAAACTGTTTTTT. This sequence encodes CATSSGAGLGEKLFF.

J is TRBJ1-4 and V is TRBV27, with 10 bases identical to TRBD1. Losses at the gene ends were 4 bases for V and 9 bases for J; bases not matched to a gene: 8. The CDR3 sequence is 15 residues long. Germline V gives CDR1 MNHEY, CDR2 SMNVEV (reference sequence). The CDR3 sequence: CASSSAGTGVKKLFF. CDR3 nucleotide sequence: TGTGCCAGCAGTTCCGCCGGGACAGGGGTGAAAAAACTGTTTTTT.

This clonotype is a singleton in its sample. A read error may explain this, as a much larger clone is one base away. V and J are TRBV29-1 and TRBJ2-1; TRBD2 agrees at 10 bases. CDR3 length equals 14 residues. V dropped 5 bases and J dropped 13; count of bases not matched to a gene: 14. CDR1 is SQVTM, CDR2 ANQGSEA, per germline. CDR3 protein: CSVRTSGIEETQFF. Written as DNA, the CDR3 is TGCAGCGTTCGCACTAGCGGGATTGAAGAGACCCAGTTCTTC.

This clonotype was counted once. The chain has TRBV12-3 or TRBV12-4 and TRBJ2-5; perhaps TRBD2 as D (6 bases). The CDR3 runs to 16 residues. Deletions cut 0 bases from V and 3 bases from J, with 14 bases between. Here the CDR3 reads CASSLAVRAGKETQYF. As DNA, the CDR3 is TGTGCCAGCAGTTTAGCGGTACGGGCGGGAAAAGAGACCCAGTACTTC.

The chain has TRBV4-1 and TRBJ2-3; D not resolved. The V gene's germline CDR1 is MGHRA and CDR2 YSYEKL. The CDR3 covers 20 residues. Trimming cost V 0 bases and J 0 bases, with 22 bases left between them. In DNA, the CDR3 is TGCGCCAGCAGCCAAGACCCCCCGTGGCGCATACTTTCTAGCACAGATACGCAGTATTTT. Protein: CASSQDPPWRILSSTDTQYF.

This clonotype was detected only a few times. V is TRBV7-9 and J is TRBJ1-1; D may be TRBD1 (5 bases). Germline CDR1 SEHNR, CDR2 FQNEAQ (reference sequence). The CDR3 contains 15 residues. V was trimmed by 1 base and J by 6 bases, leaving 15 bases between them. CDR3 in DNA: TGTGCCAGCAGCTTAGGTGGACACCCCGTCGCTGAAGCTTTCTTT. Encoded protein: CASSLGGHPVAEAFF.

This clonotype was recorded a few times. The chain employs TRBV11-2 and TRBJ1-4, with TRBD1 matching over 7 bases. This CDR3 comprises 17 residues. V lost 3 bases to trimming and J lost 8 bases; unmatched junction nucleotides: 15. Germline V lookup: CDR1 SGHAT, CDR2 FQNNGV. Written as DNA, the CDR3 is TGTGCCAGCAGCTTTGGGACAGCGGTTGGCCGCTACGAAAAACTGTTTTTT. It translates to CASSFGTAVGRYEKLFF.

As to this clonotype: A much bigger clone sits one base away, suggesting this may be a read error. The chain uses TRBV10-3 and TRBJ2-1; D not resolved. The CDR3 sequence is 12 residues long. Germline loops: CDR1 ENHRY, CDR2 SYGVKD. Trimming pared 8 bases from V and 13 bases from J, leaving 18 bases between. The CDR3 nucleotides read TGTGCCATCTGGTCGGGCCAAGAGACCCAGTTCTTC. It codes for CAIWSGQETQFF.

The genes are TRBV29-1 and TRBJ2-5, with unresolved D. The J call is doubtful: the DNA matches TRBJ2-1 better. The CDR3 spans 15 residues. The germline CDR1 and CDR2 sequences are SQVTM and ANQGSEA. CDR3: CSVEGVGILQETQFF. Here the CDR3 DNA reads TGCAGCGTTGAAGGTGTAGGGATACTCCAAGAGACCCAGTTCTTC.

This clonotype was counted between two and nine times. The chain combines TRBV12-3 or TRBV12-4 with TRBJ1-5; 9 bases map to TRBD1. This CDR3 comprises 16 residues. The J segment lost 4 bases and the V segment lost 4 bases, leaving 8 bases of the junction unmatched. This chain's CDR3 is CASSSPSGTGNQPQHF. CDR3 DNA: TGTGCCAGCAGTTCCCCCTCCGGGACAGGGAATCAGCCCCAGCATTTT.